The clone carrying this T cell receptor beta chain has at least ten counts. Its cognate antigen is unknown. V gave up 5 bases and J gave up 6 bases; unmatched junction bases: 9. Germline V gene sequence: CDR1 MGHDK, CDR2 SYGVNS. The length of the CDR3 is 15 residues. This entry comes from a study of T-cell memory formation after mild COVID-19. Study context: There were largely donor-specific TCR clusters. Study-wide findings and caveats: Confirmation was lacking for SARS-CoV-2 specificity of second-wave clones that peaked on day 37. CM and EM subsets held most contracting CD4+ clones; EMRA held CD8+ ones.

A single record per CDR3 protein comes from TCRdb applying MiXCR to the 5' RACE reads. This sample has 40,000 to 60,000 distinct CDR3 sequences, with 7% to 8% found just once. This receptor was obtained from a man between 18 and 29 years old who had mild COVID-19 (a few samples of this study predate the infection). Cell type and time point are not known. The sequenced sample was PBMCs or a T cell subset sorted from them (not recorded which). The chain links TRBV25-1 to TRBJ2-7, with 11 positions matching TRBD1. The CDR3 DNA reads TGTGCCAGCAGTCTACCGGGACAGGGGGTGGGCGAGCAGTACTTC. Protein: CASSLPGQGVGEQYF.